This TCR beta chain was found in a study of identical twins. TCRdb passed the 5' RACE reads through MiXCR, listing each CDR3 protein once. The sample gives just under 550,000 distinct CDR3 sequences, 13% to 15% of which show up once; 0.44% is in the top ten. General study points: Cross-sectional statistical analysis was relied on for the conclusions, without the same donors being followed. Beta clonotypes that were abundant in cord blood contained fewer insertions, a pattern absent from memory repertoires.

In the case of this clonotype: Its antigen is still unknown.

In addition, the sample was reused for a study of yellow fever vaccine responses in identical twins.

Sequencing input: CD4+ T cells sorted from blood. This receptor was obtained from a young woman in good health.

The CDR3 region is CSVRGLYNEQFF. In nucleotides, the CDR3 is TGCAGTGTCCGGGGACTTTACAATGAGCAGTTCTTC. The chain is built from TRBV20-1 and TRBJ2-1; possible D gene TRBD2, 6 bases. Trimming pared 7 bases from V and 4 bases from J, leaving 11 bases between. Germline CDR1 is DFQATT and CDR2 is SNEGSKA (reference sequence). The CDR3 runs 12 residues.